A selection of T cell receptor beta chains follows, all from one sample in a study of early T cells in non-severe SARS-CoV-2 infection. Each CDR3 protein is one row after TCRdb ran MiXCR on the 5' RACE reads. Here the sample spans under 100,000 distinct CDR3 sequences, roughly an eighth being singletons. The sample comprised whole blood. Receptors originate from an adult who was a healthcare worker with PCR-confirmed SARS-CoV-2 infection or an uninfected control (not recorded which). Both conserved end residues are part of each CDR3. D genes are given only for firm matches. Clone sizes are given selectively: once, few, many, or a class where the clone is expanded.

v_gene	j_gene	abundance	d_gene	CDR3aa	CDR3nt
TRBV20-1	TRBJ2-5	many	NA	CSASPRAETQYF	TGCAGTGCTAGTCCCAGGGCCGAGACCCAGTACTTC
TRBV20-1	TRBJ2-7	NA	NA	CSATTPGGAYEQYF	TGCAGTGCTACGACCCCAGGTGGAGCCTACGAGCAGTACTTC
TRBV7-9	TRBJ2-4	many	NA	CASSLARDIQYF	TGTGCCAGCAGCTTAGCGAGGGACATTCAGTACTTC
TRBV7-8	TRBJ2-7	many	TRBD1	CASRRFQGVNYEQYF	TGTGCCAGCAGGAGGTTCCAGGGGGTAAACTACGAGCAGTACTTC
TRBV19	TRBJ2-2	many	TRBD2	CASNGGGKTGELFF	TGTGCCAGTAATGGCGGGGGAAAGACCGGGGAGCTGTTTTTT
TRBV19	TRBJ2-3	many	NA	CASSIRGYTDTQYF	TGTGCCAGTAGTATCCGAGGATACACAGATACGCAGTATTTT
TRBV6-2/TRBV6-3	TRBJ1-1	many	TRBD1	CASSYEGQGALNTEAFF	TGTGCCAGCAGTTACGAAGGACAGGGGGCTTTGAACACTGAAGCTTTCTTT
TRBV5-1	TRBJ1-1	NA	NA	CASQQGPNTEAFF	TGCGCCAGTCAACAGGGACCGAACACTGAAGCTTTCTTT
TRBV12-3/TRBV12-4	TRBJ1-4	many	TRBD1	CASSLGRGPEKLFF	TGTGCCAGCAGTTTAGGCAGGGGGCCCGAAAAACTGTTTTTT
TRBV6-1	TRBJ1-5	many	NA	CASVDSPNQPQHF	TGTGCCAGCGTCGACAGTCCCAATCAGCCCCAGCATTTT
TRBV29-1	TRBJ2-3	NA	TRBD1	CSVKGTELSTDTQYF	TGCAGCGTGAAGGGGACAGAGTTGAGCACAGATACGCAGTATTTT
TRBV20-1	TRBJ1-1	many	NA	CSASGDTEAFF	TGCAGTGCTAGCGGTGACACTGAAGCTTTCTTT
TRBV30	TRBJ1-2	NA	NA	CAWSGGQGHFYGYTF	TGTGCCTGGAGTGGTGGGCAGGGACATTTCTATGGCTACACCTTC
TRBV5-1	TRBJ2-7	few	TRBD1	CASSQRTGPYEQYF	TGCGCCAGCAGCCAACGGACAGGTCCCTACGAGCAGTACTTC
TRBV11-2	TRBJ1-1	NA	NA	CASSQGRMNTEAFF	TGTGCCAGCAGCCAGGGACGGATGAACACTGAAGCTTTCTTT
TRBV12-3/TRBV12-4	TRBJ2-3	NA	NA	CASSLGVVAQYF	TGTGCCAGCAGTTTAGGGGTAGTTGCGCAGTATTTT
TRBV3-1	TRBJ2-2	many	NA	CASSLKAGAGAGELFF	TGTGCCAGCAGCCTCAAAGCAGGGGCTGGGGCCGGGGAGCTGTTTTTT
TRBV9	TRBJ2-7	few	NA	CASSVGMGEQYF	TGTGCCAGCAGCGTAGGAATGGGCGAGCAGTACTTC
TRBV12-3/TRBV12-4	TRBJ2-3	few	NA	CASTSDKGSDTQYF	TGTGCCAGCACCTCTGACAAAGGATCAGATACGCAGTATTTT
TRBV7-8	TRBJ1-5	many	NA	CASSQFGQASNQPQHF	TGTGCCAGCAGCCAGTTTGGGCAGGCTAGCAATCAGCCCCAGCATTTT
TRBV20-1	TRBJ2-7	few	NA	CSARAEYEQYF	TGCAGTGCTAGAGCGGAATACGAGCAGTACTTC
TRBV7-9	TRBJ2-1	many	TRBD1	CASSLWAGSGTGFYNEQFF	TGTGCCAGCAGCTTATGGGCAGGGTCGGGGACAGGATTTTACAATGAGCAGTTCTTC
TRBV28	TRBJ2-3	many	TRBD2	CASSSSGGTQYF	TGTGCCAGCAGCTCTAGCGGGGGGACGCAGTATTTT
TRBV2	TRBJ2-2	many	TRBD1	CASRGQGRRTGELFF	TGTGCCAGCCGGGGACAGGGGAGGCGGACCGGGGAGCTGTTTTTT
TRBV6-4	TRBJ2-2	NA	NA	CASSEGRTNTGELFF	TGTGCCAGCAGTGAGGGACGTACGAACACCGGGGAGCTGTTTTTT
TRBV27	TRBJ2-7	many	TRBD1	CASSFDRGYEQYF	TGTGCCAGCAGTTTCGACAGGGGCTACGAGCAGTACTTC
TRBV5-1	TRBJ1-1	many	NA	CASSFDRSERAEAFF	TGCGCCAGCAGCTTTGACAGGTCGGAACGGGCTGAAGCTTTCTTT
TRBV7-6	TRBJ2-1	NA	NA	CASSPIGGYEQFF	TGTGCCAGCAGCCCAATCGGAGGGTATGAGCAGTTCTTC
TRBV29-1	TRBJ2-3	NA	TRBD1	CSVTGTVRDTQYF	TGCAGCGTGACTGGGACAGTGCGAGATACGCAGTATTTT
TRBV12-5	TRBJ2-1	NA	NA	CASSRTGLSNYNEQFF	TGTGCTAGTTCTCGGACGGGACTCTCGAATTACAATGAGCAGTTCTTC
TRBV5-1	TRBJ1-1	few	NA	CASRFGRTDSNTEAFF	TGCGCCAGCAGGTTCGGTCGGACAGATTCGAACACTGAAGCTTTCTTT
TRBV27	TRBJ1-6	NA	NA	CASSLSTSVGPFSPLHF	TGTGCCAGCAGTTTATCTACCTCTGTCGGGCCCTTTTCACCCCTCCACTTT
TRBV19	TRBJ2-5	few	TRBD1	CASSVPGQQETQYF	TGTGCCAGTAGTGTGCCGGGACAGCAAGAGACCCAGTACTTC
TRBV2	TRBJ2-1	few	NA	CASSDEAPVHNEQFF	TGTGCCAGCAGCGACGAAGCCCCGGTCCACAATGAGCAGTTCTTC
TRBV4-3	TRBJ2-5	few	NA	CASSQGFSLETQYF	TGCGCCAGCAGCCAAGGTTTCAGTCTGGAGACCCAGTACTTC
TRBV3-1	TRBJ2-5	NA	NA	CASSPASRETQYF	TGTGCCAGCAGCCCGGCTAGCAGAGAGACCCAGTACTTC
TRBV7-2	TRBJ1-1	few	NA	CASSLARAEAFF	TGTGCCAGCAGCTTAGCGCGGGCAGAAGCTTTCTTT
TRBV20-1	TRBJ2-7	NA	TRBD1	CSANRDSAYEQYF	TGCAGTGCGAACCGGGACAGCGCCTACGAGCAGTACTTC
TRBV20-1	TRBJ2-7	many	NA	CSGKQDSDYEQYF	TGCAGTGGAAAACAAGACAGCGATTACGAGCAGTACTTC
TRBV18	TRBJ1-1	medium-sized	NA	CASSPWVLDTEAFF	TGTGCCAGCTCACCGTGGGTATTGGACACTGAAGCTTTCTTT
TRBV27	TRBJ2-7	many	TRBD1	CATWGQGAVEQYF	TGTGCCACCTGGGGACAGGGGGCTGTCGAGCAGTACTTC
TRBV7-2	TRBJ2-3	many	NA	CASSPDRVDTQYF	TGTGCCAGCAGCCCGGACCGTGTGGATACGCAGTATTTT
TRBV18	TRBJ1-5	few	NA	CASSPQGVSNQPQHF	TGTGCCAGCTCACCACAGGGGGTGAGCAATCAGCCCCAGCATTTT
TRBV20-1	TRBJ2-1	NA	TRBD2	CSARDGGARNEQFF	TGCAGTGCTAGGGACGGGGGGGCCAGGAATGAGCAGTTCTTC
TRBV6-6	TRBJ1-2	NA	TRBD1	CASSYLAGTGVGYTF	TGTGCCAGCAGTTACTTAGCCGGGACAGGGGTTGGCTACACCTTC
TRBV19	TRBJ2-4	many	TRBD2	CASTGFGGGAAKNIQYF	TGTGCCAGTACGGGTTTCGGCGGGGGGGCAGCCAAAAACATTCAGTACTTC
TRBV28	TRBJ2-1	few	TRBD2	CASARTSGYNEQFF	TGTGCCAGCGCTAGGACTAGCGGTTACAATGAGCAGTTCTTC
TRBV6-4	TRBJ2-1	many	TRBD2	CASSPYPIPSGGASEQFF	TGTGCCAGCAGCCCCTACCCGATTCCTAGCGGGGGGGCCAGTGAGCAGTTCTTC
TRBV5-5	TRBJ1-2	many	NA	CASSLRGTVYGYTF	TGTGCCAGCAGCTTAAGAGGGACGGTCTATGGCTACACCTTC
TRBV7-6	TRBJ1-2	few	TRBD1	CASSLGRDRDYTF	TGTGCCAGCAGCTTAGGACGGGACAGGGACTACACCTTC
TRBV29-1	TRBJ2-7	many	NA	CSVFEPSYEQYF	TGCAGCGTTTTCGAACCCTCCTACGAGCAGTACTTC